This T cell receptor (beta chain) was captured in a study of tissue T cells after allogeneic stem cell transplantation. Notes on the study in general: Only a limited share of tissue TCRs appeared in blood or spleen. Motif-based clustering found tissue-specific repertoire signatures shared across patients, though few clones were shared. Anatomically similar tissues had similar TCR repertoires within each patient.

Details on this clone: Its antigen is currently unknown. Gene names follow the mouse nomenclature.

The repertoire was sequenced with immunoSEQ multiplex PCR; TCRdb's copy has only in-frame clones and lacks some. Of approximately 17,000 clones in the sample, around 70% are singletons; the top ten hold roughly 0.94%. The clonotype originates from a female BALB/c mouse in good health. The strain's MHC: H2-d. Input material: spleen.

CDR3 DNA, as far as it was read: TGTGCCAGCAGTCGACAGACAGAAACGCTGTAT. The encoded protein is CASSRQTETLY. The entire CDR3 protein is CASSRQTETLYF. V is TRBV24 and J is TRBJ2-3; TRBD1 might be the D (5 bases). Read sequence stops 1 residue before the CDR3 end, and the germline J gene provides the missing end. The V end lost 4 bases, the J end lost 4 bases, and 6 bases lay between the germline ends. This CDR3 contains 12 residues. The V gene's germline CDR1 is KGHTA and CDR2 FRNEEI.